The 18 T cell receptor beta chains reported below all come from one sample, sequenced in a study of molecular identifiers for immune sequencing clone quantification listed by TCRdb under 2018. The library came from PCR. Sequencing relied on an Illumina HiSeq 4000. TCRdb cleaned the public reads at Q25 with fastp, built clones with MiXCR and kept in-frame beta chains. Rows are combined by CDR3 protein, so each entry shows the most common genes and DNA. This sample lists 40,000 to 45,000 distinct CDR3 sequences; over 15% were detected once. Approximately 1.2% of the sample is in the top ten clones. Source material: naive CD8+ T cells from blood, with Jurkat cell RNA spiked in. The intended sense of this specimen's cell subset or site label: FACS-sorted CD8+CD4-CCR7+CD45RA+ naive T cells. Receptor source: a human donor in good health. Some libraries in this study had Jurkat cell RNA spiked in.

On this clonotype itself: The germline gene is not matched at one end of the junction; a read error may be the cause. The rearrangement links TRBV2 to TRBJ2-7; a weak D match, TRBD2 (6 bases). Per the germline V gene, CDR1 is SNHLY and CDR2 is FYNNEI. The CDR3 consists of 16 residues. The CDR3 sequence is CACSTPPGLEDYEQYF. CDR3 bases: TGTGCCTGCAGCACTCCACCGGGACTCGAGGACTACGAGCAGTACTTC.

This clonotype occurred many times. The J gene is TRBJ2-3, the V gene TRBV28, with 13 bases matching TRBD2. This CDR3 has 16 residues. From germline, CDR1 is MDHEN and CDR2 SYDVKM. After removal of 5 bases from V and 4 bases from J, the junction contained 6 bases not matched to a gene. The CDR3 sequence: CASSLRLAGGADTQYF. Written as DNA, the CDR3 is TGTGCCAGCAGTCTAAGACTAGCGGGAGGTGCAGATACGCAGTATTTT.

This clonotype was seen at least ten times. The CDR3 here is CSTDRDPYNEQFF. The CDR3 DNA sequence: TGCAGCACAGACAGGGATCCCTACAATGAGCAGTTCTTC. The chain joins TRBV29-1 to TRBJ2-1; 7 nucleotides line up with TRBD1. V dropped 8 bases and J dropped 2; count of bases not matched to a gene: 6. Germline CDR1 and CDR2: SQVTM and ANQGSEA. The CDR3 consists of 13 residues.

This clonotype came up many times. This sequence joins TRBV6-6 and TRBJ2-3; 11 nucleotides line up with TRBD2. V shed 7 bases, J shed 4 bases, and the junction held 7 bases outside the gene matches. CDR3 length: 15 residues. The germline V gene encodes CDR1 MNHNY and CDR2 SVGAGI (reference sequence). The CDR3 coding sequence is TGTGCCAGCATCCCTGGGACTAGCGGCTCAGATACGCAGTATTTT. It yields the protein CASIPGTSGSDTQYF.

V and J are TRBV12-3 or TRBV12-4 and TRBJ2-6; a possible D gene is TRBD2 (6 bases). CDR3 length: 16 residues. V was cut by 4 bases and J by 12 bases, with 22 bases left in between. CDR3 bases: TGTGCCAGCAGTTCATCCGCCCGGGACTCAGGAGGCGTCCTGACTTTC. It translates to CASSSSARDSGGVLTF.

Ten or more counts support this clonotype. This chain links TRBV30 with TRBJ2-1; TRBD2 agrees at 9 bases. V trimming: 5 bases; J trimming: 8 bases; junction bases outside the gene matches: 4. The CDR3 loop spans 12 amino acids. The germline V gene encodes CDR1 GTSNPN and CDR2 SVGIG (reference sequence). CDR3 nucleotide sequence: TGTGCCTGGGGCGCGGGGGGGTATGAGCAGTTCTTC. This codes for CAWGAGGYEQFF.

The sample holds many counts of this clonotype. This chain connects TRBV28 to TRBJ2-7, with D possibly matching TRBD2 (5 bases). The CDR3 consists of 11 residues. V was pared by 4 bases and J by 6 bases, with 7 bases between. Per the germline V gene, CDR1 is MDHEN and CDR2 is SYDVKM. The CDR3 sequence: CASSSEGEQYF. DNA for the CDR3: TGTGCCAGCAGTTCCGAGGGCGAGCAGTACTTC.

The chain joins TRBV10-3 to TRBJ1-2; weak D call: TRBD1 (6 bases). Germline CDR1 is ENHRY and CDR2 is SYGVKD. This CDR3 is 13 amino acids long. Between the trimmed V and J ends, which lost 3 bases and 4 bases, there was a span of 9 bases. CDR3 sequence reads: CAISESTGYGYTF. The DNA of the CDR3 is TGTGCCATCAGTGAATCGACAGGCTATGGCTACACCTTC.

This clonotype was seen at least ten times. The rearrangement links TRBV24-1 to TRBJ2-3, with D hard to call. Germline V gene lookup returns CDR1 KGHDR and CDR2 SFDVKD. The CDR3 runs 16 residues. V lost 1 base and J lost 4, with 14 bases in between. CDR3 residues: CATSDFRLNFADTQYF. The CDR3 region has the DNA TGTGCCACCAGTGATTTCCGGCTCAATTTCGCAGATACGCAGTATTTT.

This clonotype was counted at least ten times. The chain employs TRBV10-2 and TRBJ1-5; D may be TRBD1 (6 bases). Germline values: CDR1 WSHSY, CDR2 SAAADI. The length of the CDR3 is 16 residues. Trimming pared 5 bases from V and 1 base from J, leaving 15 bases between. The CDR3 DNA reads as TGCGCCAGCAGTAATACAGGGATGTTGAGCAATCAGCCCCAGCATTTT. Translated: CASSNTGMLSNQPQHF.

V usage is TRBV4-2 and J usage is TRBJ2-4, with 7 nucleotides matching TRBD1. The CDR3 is 16 residues long. The V gene end was trimmed by 0 bases and the J gene end by 9 bases; junction bases not matched to a gene: 11. CDR1 and CDR2 (germline): LGHNA, YNFKEQ. The CDR3 nucleotides read TGTGCCAGCAGCCAAGATGGGGCAGGGGGTCTAGGCATTCAGTACTTC. The encoded protein is CASSQDGAGGLGIQYF.

V and J are TRBV7-2 and TRBJ2-1; 11 bases agree with TRBD2. The V gene's germline CDR1 is SGHTA and CDR2 FQGNSA. V was pared by 4 bases and J by 3 bases, with 17 bases of the junction left unmatched. The CDR3 loop spans 20 amino acids. The CDR3: CASSSIRATILAGDYNEQFF. CDR3 nucleotides: TGTGCCAGCAGCTCTATCAGGGCAACGATACTAGCGGGGGACTACAATGAGCAGTTCTTC.

This clonotype was counted ten times or more. The rearrangement uses TRBV2 and TRBJ1-2, with 7 bases that match TRBD1. CDR1 and CDR2 (germline): SNHLY, FYNNEI. V lost 5 bases, J lost 4 bases, and 10 bases stayed unmatched. CDR3 length equals 15 residues. The CDR3 here is CASSPRRGQGYGYTF. In DNA form, the CDR3 reads TGTGCCAGCAGTCCCAGGAGGGGGCAAGGCTATGGCTACACCTTC. Combining the CDR3 with reference TRBV2 and TRBJ1-2 gives the whole variable domain EPEVTQTPSHQVTQMGQEVILRCVPISNHLYFYWYRQILGQKVEFLVSFYNNEISEKSEIFDDQFSVERPDGSNFTLKIRSTKLEDSAMYFCASSPRRGQGYGYTFGSGTRLTVV.

This clonotype was picked up many times. The chain is built from TRBV4-3 and TRBJ2-7; the D gene is possibly TRBD1 (5 bases). Trimming removed 0 bases from V and 0 bases from J, with 9 bases in between. Looked up from germline, CDR1 is LGHNA and CDR2 is YSLEER. This CDR3 is 15 amino acids long. CDR3 sequence: CASSQDWGGSYEQYF. For the CDR3, the DNA is TGCGCCAGCAGCCAAGATTGGGGCGGCTCCTACGAGCAGTACTTC.

This clonotype was observed many times. The rearrangement links TRBV3-1 to TRBJ2-3, with unresolved D. Germline lookup yields CDR1 LGHDT and CDR2 YNNKEL (reference sequence). The CDR3 is 15 residues long. Deletions cut 0 bases from V and 4 bases from J, with 11 bases between. CDR3 region: CASSQDSREADTQYF. The CDR3 DNA is TGTGCCAGCAGCCAAGATTCTCGAGAAGCAGATACGCAGTATTTT.

In this sample, this clonotype turned up many times. V is TRBV12-3 or TRBV12-4 and J is TRBJ2-4, with D uncertain. The CDR3 sequence is 17 residues long. V was clipped by 2 bases and J by 0 bases, with 14 bases between them. The CDR3 sequence: CASSLSSNQRAKNIQYF. In DNA form, the CDR3 reads TGTGCCAGCAGTTTATCTTCTAATCAGAGAGCCAAAAACATTCAGTACTTC.

By sample fraction, this clonotype is medium-sized. The chain recombines TRBV29-1 with TRBJ2-3, with D possibly TRBD1 on 6 matching bases. The CDR3 is 11 amino acids. Deletions cut 4 bases from V and 6 bases from J, with 8 bases between. The germline V gene has CDR1 SQVTM and CDR2 ANQGSEA. CDR3 sequence (DNA): TGCAGCGTTGTGGGGGCGGATACGCAGTATTTT. Its translation: CSVVGADTQYF.

In its sample, this clonotype was seen many times. The chain is built from TRBV3-1 and TRBJ2-1; D unclear. V lost 3 bases, J lost 4 bases, and 7 bases lay in between. The V gene's germline CDR1 is LGHDT and CDR2 YNNKEL (reference sequence). The CDR3 covers 13 residues. CDR3 sequence reads: CASSQETYNEQFF. In DNA form, the CDR3 reads TGTGCCAGCAGCCAGGAGACGTACAATGAGCAGTTCTTC.